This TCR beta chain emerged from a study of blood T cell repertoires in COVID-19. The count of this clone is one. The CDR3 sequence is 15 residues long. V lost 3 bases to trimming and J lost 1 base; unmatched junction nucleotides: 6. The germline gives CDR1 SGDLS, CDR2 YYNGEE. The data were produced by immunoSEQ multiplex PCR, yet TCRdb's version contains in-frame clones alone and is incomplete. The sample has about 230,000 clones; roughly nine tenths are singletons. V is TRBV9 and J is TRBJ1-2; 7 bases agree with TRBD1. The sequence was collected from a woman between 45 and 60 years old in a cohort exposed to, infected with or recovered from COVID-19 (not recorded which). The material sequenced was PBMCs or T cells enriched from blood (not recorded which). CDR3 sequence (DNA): TGTGCCAGCAGCGCCCGGGACAGCCTTAACTATGGCTACACCTTC. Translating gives CASSARDSLNYGYTF.